A single sample is the source of the 31 T cell receptor beta chains below, sequenced in a study of blood T cells in healthy people across ages. Sample-barcoded 5' priming and a J-beta primer mix drove a second PCR of about 6 to 12 cycles. TCRdb fed the 5' RACE reads into MiXCR, producing one record per CDR3 protein. The sample has 650,000 to 900,000 distinct CDR3 sequences, approximately 65% seen once. The source material was blood. These TCRs come from a young man in good health.

This chain connects TRBV20-1 to TRBJ2-3; 9 positions agree with TRBD2. This CDR3 comprises 14 residues. After removal of 5 bases from V and 4 bases from J, the junction contained 7 bases not matched to a gene. Germline V CDR1 and CDR2: DFQATT, SNEGSKA (reference sequence). CDR3 region: CSADRGGAPDTQYF. Here the CDR3 DNA reads TGCAGTGCTGATCGCGGGGGGGCCCCAGATACGCAGTATTTT.

This clonotype was observed a handful of times. J is TRBJ2-1 and V is TRBV6-2 or TRBV6-3; TRBD2 might be the D (5 bases). V was shortened by 0 bases and J by 12 bases, with 18 bases between the two germline ends. Looked up from germline, CDR1 is MNHEY and CDR2 is SVGEGT. This CDR3 is built from 15 residues. CDR3 protein: CASSYSSVSREGQFF. CDR3 in DNA: TGTGCCAGCAGTTACTCGTCAGTTTCGAGGGAAGGGCAGTTCTTC.

J is TRBJ2-5 and V is TRBV27; 7 bases fit TRBD1. TRBJ2-7 matches the DNA end more closely, so the J call is doubtful. The length of the CDR3 is 14 residues. CDR1 MNHEY and CDR2 SMNVEV come from the germline V gene (reference sequence). CDR3 region: CASSTWTGITEQYF. CDR3 DNA sequence: TGTGCCAGCAGTACTTGGACAGGAATCACCGAGCAGTACTTC.

V and J are TRBV6-5 and TRBJ2-2; D not certain. V was cut by 8 bases and J by 7 bases, with 8 bases left in between. This CDR3 is 11 amino acids long. Germline V lookup: CDR1 MNHEY, CDR2 SVGAGI. The CDR3 DNA reads as TGTGCCAGCGGAATCGGCGGGGAGCTGTTTTTT. Its translation is CASGIGGELFF.

V usage is TRBV7-8 and J usage is TRBJ2-3; 10 positions match TRBD1. The V gene's germline CDR1 is SGHVS and CDR2 FQNEAQ. V lost 6 bases, J lost 5 bases, and 8 bases stayed unmatched. CDR3 size: 15 residues. The CDR3 DNA reads TGTGCCAGCAGAAAGGGACAGGGGAAGAAAGATACGCAGTATTTT. It codes for CASRKGQGKKDTQYF.

The J gene is TRBJ2-1, the V gene TRBV9; the D is unclear. Germline V CDR1 and CDR2: SGDLS, YYNGEE. V gave up 2 bases and J gave up 4 bases, with 4 bases separating them. This CDR3 is 12 amino acids long. CDR3: CASSVSYNEQFF. In nucleotides, the CDR3 is TGTGCCAGCAGCGTTTCATACAATGAGCAGTTCTTC.

Only a few counts were recorded for this clonotype. V gene TRBV4-3 combines with J gene TRBJ2-5; tentatively, D is TRBD1 or TRBD2 (5 bases each). The tail of the sequence fits TRBJ2-7 better, so the J call may be wrong. Germline CDR1 is LGHNA and CDR2 is YSLEER. The CDR3 loop spans 13 amino acids. CDR3 DNA: TGCGCCAGCAGCCCTCCAGGGACCGACGAGCAGTACTTC. It translates to CASSPPGTDEQYF.

Ten or more counts support this clonotype. The chain is built from TRBV10-3 and TRBJ2-3; D may be TRBD1 or TRBD2 (6 bases each). The CDR3 runs 11 residues. Germline CDR1 ENHRY, CDR2 SYGVKD. V was cut by 11 bases and J by 7 bases, with 13 bases left in between. The CDR3 here is CASRGANTQYF. CDR3 nucleotide sequence: TGTGCCTCGAGGGGGGCAAATACGCAGTATTTT.

This chain connects TRBV6-5 to TRBJ2-7, with 11 bases lining up with TRBD2. The assigned J gene may be wrong: the sequence end matches TRBJ2-5 better. Germline V lookup: CDR1 MNHEY, CDR2 SVGAGI. This CDR3 is built from 14 residues. CDR3 amino acids: CASSLSGGAKTQYF. The CDR3 nucleotides read TGTGCCAGCAGCCTTAGCGGGGGGGCCAAGACCCAGTACTTC.

This chain connects TRBV18 to TRBJ2-5, with 8 bases identical to TRBD1. The germline V gene has CDR1 KGHSH and CDR2 LQKENI. CDR3 length equals 16 residues. Unmatched junction bases numbered 20, after V lost 6 bases and J lost 11 bases. CDR3 DNA: TGTGCCAGCTCCCCCCAAGGACAGGGTCCTGTCAATGAGCAGTACTTC. Its translation is CASSPQGQGPVNEQYF. Full variable domain (remainder filled in from reference TRBV18 and TRBJ2-5): NAGVMQNPRHLVRRRGQEARLRCSPMKGHSHVYWYRQLPEEGLKFMVYLQKENIIDESGMPKERFSAEFPKEGPSILRIQQVVRGDSAAYFCASSPQGQGPVNEQYFGPGTRLLVL.

V usage is TRBV5-1 and J usage is TRBJ2-5, with 8 positions matching TRBD2. The CDR3 consists of 14 residues. V dropped 8 bases and J dropped 3; count of bases not matched to a gene: 9. Per the germline V gene, CDR1 is SGHRS and CDR2 is YFSETQ. The CDR3 DNA reads TGCGCCAGTAGACCCCGGGGGGGCGAAGAGACCCAGTACTTC. Its protein is CASRPRGGEETQYF.

V is TRBV4-3 and J is TRBJ2-1; TRBD2 agrees at 10 bases. The CDR3 is 18 amino acids. Germline CDR1 is LGHNA and CDR2 is YSLEER. V gave up 0 bases and J gave up 4 bases; unmatched junction bases: 9. The CDR3 protein is CASSQDTSGAITYNEQFF. The CDR3 DNA sequence: TGCGCCAGCAGCCAAGATACTAGCGGGGCGATCACTTACAATGAGCAGTTCTTC.

This chain connects TRBV28 to TRBJ2-7; D ambiguous. This CDR3 spans 13 amino acids. Trimming pared 6 bases from V and 5 bases from J, leaving 14 bases between. Germline assignment: CDR1 MDHEN and CDR2 SYDVKM. The CDR3 spells CASRVHNSHEQYF. Here the CDR3 DNA reads TGTGCCAGCAGGGTACACAATTCCCACGAGCAGTACTTC. Filled out from reference TRBV28 and TRBJ2-7, the complete variable domain reads DVKVTQSSRYLVKRTGEKVFLECVQDMDHENMFWYRQDPGLGLRLIYFSYDVKMKEKGDIPEGYSVSREKKERFSLILESASTNQTSMYLCASRVHNSHEQYFGPGTRLTVT.

The chain combines TRBV5-1 with TRBJ2-1, with 11 positions matching TRBD2. This CDR3 spans 16 amino acids. Germline assignment: CDR1 SGHRS and CDR2 YFSETQ. J was trimmed by 8 bases and V by 0 bases; bases with no gene match: 7. The CDR3, as DNA: TGCGCCAGCAGCTTGGTAGGGACTAGCGGTTTAGATGAGCAGTTCTTC. This translates into CASSLVGTSGLDEQFF.

The chain joins TRBV9 to TRBJ2-5; weak D call: TRBD2 (5 bases). The CDR3 is 16 amino acids. Germline V gives CDR1 SGDLS, CDR2 YYNGEE. The ends were cut back, 6 bases at V and 0 bases at J, with 18 bases in the middle. The CDR3 sequence: CASNSDLGVHQETQYF. The CDR3 DNA reads TGTGCCAGCAACAGCGATTTGGGAGTACACCAAGAGACCCAGTACTTC.

This clonotype showed up just once. The genes are TRBV6-5 and TRBJ2-3; 7 bases map to TRBD1. J lost 3 bases, V lost 2 bases, and 5 bases had no gene match. Per the germline V gene, CDR1 is MNHEY and CDR2 is SVGAGI. The CDR3 consists of 15 residues. CDR3 nucleotide sequence: TGTGCCAGCAGTTACGGGGACAGCATGACAGATACGCAGTATTTT. It specifies CASSYGDSMTDTQYF.

V is TRBV30 and J is TRBJ1-5; weak D call: TRBD1 (5 bases). This CDR3 has 15 amino acids. V was clipped by 3 bases and J by 0 bases, with 12 bases between them. The germline V gene has CDR1 GTSNPN and CDR2 SVGIG (reference sequence). CDR3 residues: CAWSRRGYSNQPQHF. CDR3 coding DNA: TGTGCCTGGAGCCGGAGGGGTTATAGCAATCAGCCCCAGCATTTT.

This clonotype came up a few times. The V call is TRBV7-2, the J call TRBJ2-2; D gene ambiguous. This CDR3 has 15 amino acids. Trimming stripped 1 base from V and 0 bases from J, with 6 bases between. CDR1 and CDR2 from the germline V gene are SGHTA and FQGNSA. CDR3: CASSLDFANTGELFF. Here the CDR3 DNA reads TGTGCCAGCAGCTTAGATTTCGCGAACACCGGGGAGCTGTTTTTT.

The rearrangement links TRBV20-1 to TRBJ2-4; 7 bases match TRBD1. Judging by the DNA end, TRBJ2-7 fits better; the J call may be wrong. Germline V CDR1 and CDR2: DFQATT, SNEGSKA (reference sequence). This CDR3 region has 12 residues. CDR3 nucleotides: TGCAGTGCTGAGACAGGGACCTACGAGCAGTACTTC. Translating gives CSAETGTYEQYF.

In its sample, this clonotype was seen a few times. The chain uses TRBV28 and TRBJ2-3; unclear D gene. V gave up 7 bases and J gave up 8 bases, with 19 bases separating them. CDR1 and CDR2 (germline): MDHEN, SYDVKM. The CDR3 runs to 14 residues. The CDR3 DNA reads as TGTGCCAGCACCAATCGTCTCCCCTCGGGTACGCAGTATTTT. As protein: CASTNRLPSGTQYF.

Written as DNA, the CDR3 is TGTGCCAGCAGCCTCACCACTTACGTCGTTAGCGGGGGCGAGACCCAGTACTTC. This codes for CASSLTTYVVSGGETQYF. The chain joins TRBV11-1 to TRBJ2-7; TRBD2 matches at 9 bases. With the DNA end fitting TRBJ2-5 better, the J assignment may be wrong. The CDR3 consists of 18 residues. Germline CDR1 is SGHAT and CDR2 is FQDESV (reference sequence).

V is TRBV5-1 and J is TRBJ2-1; 9 bases align to TRBD1. V shed 4 bases, J shed 10 bases, and the junction held 12 bases outside the gene matches. CDR1 and CDR2 from the germline V gene are SGHRS and YFSETQ. The CDR3 has 15 amino acids. The CDR3 region is CASSLGPGQGDEQFF. The CDR3 nucleotides are TGCGCCAGCAGCCTTGGTCCGGGACAGGGCGACGAGCAGTTCTTC. The complete variable domain, with remaining parts taken from reference TRBV5-1 and TRBJ2-1, reads KAGVTQTPRYLIKTRGQQVTLSCSPISGHRSVSWYQQTPGQGLQFLFEYFSETQRNKGNFPGRFSGRQFSNSRSEMNVSTLELGDSALYLCASSLGPGQGDEQFFGPGTRLTVL.

This rearrangement joins TRBV4-3 to TRBJ2-1, with D possibly being TRBD1 (6 bases). The end of the DNA is better explained by TRBJ2-7, so the J call may be wrong. The CDR3 totals 14 residues. Germline loops: CDR1 LGHNA, CDR2 YSLEER. The CDR3 DNA sequence: TGCGCCAGCAGCCAAGATTGGCAGGGGCGAGAGCAGTACTTC. This gives the protein CASSQDWQGREQYF.

V usage is TRBV15 and J usage is TRBJ1-1, with 7 nucleotides matching TRBD1. The CDR3 contains 14 residues. V lost 5 bases, J lost 4 bases, and 7 bases stayed unmatched. The V gene's germline CDR1 is LNHNV and CDR2 YYDKDF (reference sequence). The CDR3 sequence: CATSVEDRITEAFF. The CDR3 coding sequence is TGTGCCACCAGCGTAGAGGACAGGATCACTGAAGCTTTCTTT.

The chain carries TRBV6-5 and TRBJ2-7, with D possibly being TRBD1 (6 bases). CDR3 length: 11 residues. V dropped 10 bases and J dropped 3 bases, with 10 bases sitting between them. CDR1 is MNHEY, CDR2 SVGAGI, per germline. The CDR3 nucleotides are TGTGCCACCATCAGGGGCTACGAGCAGTACTTC. Its translation: CATIRGYEQYF.

The V call is TRBV3-1, the J call TRBJ1-5, with a tentative D call TRBD1 (5 bases). The CDR3 length is 16 residues. CDR1 is LGHDT, CDR2 YNNKEL, per germline (reference sequence). V gave up 0 bases and J gave up 1 base, with 10 bases separating them. The CDR3 here is CASSQDGDGSNQPQHF. The CDR3 DNA is TGTGCCAGCAGCCAAGACGGGGACGGGAGCAATCAGCCCCAGCATTTT.

V gene TRBV7-3 combines with J gene TRBJ2-4; 8 bases align to TRBD2. The J call may be wrong; the DNA end is better matched by TRBJ2-5. In germline, CDR1 is SGHTA, CDR2 FQGTGA. This CDR3 has 16 amino acids. The CDR3 is CASSSKGLGAGETQYF. CDR3 nucleotides: TGTGCCAGCAGCTCGAAGGGACTAGGTGCGGGGGAGACCCAGTACTTC.

The chain is built from TRBV20-1 and TRBJ2-7; 9 bases fit TRBD1. Trimming cost V 3 bases and J 3 bases; bases outside gene matches: 12. This CDR3 has 16 amino acids. CDR1 is DFQATT, CDR2 SNEGSKA, per germline (reference sequence). CDR3 sequence reads: CSASGTGLSSGYEQYF. DNA of the CDR3: TGCAGTGCTAGCGGGACAGGGCTGTCGTCAGGCTACGAGCAGTACTTC.

This chain links TRBV20-1 with TRBJ2-7; 13 bases are shared with TRBD2. CDR1 and CDR2 from the germline V gene are DFQATT and SNEGSKA (reference sequence). This CDR3 contains 13 residues. The junction had 1 base not matched to a gene; V was cut back by 6 bases and J by 2 bases. The CDR3 sequence is CSALAGGPYEQYF. CDR3 DNA: TGCAGTGCACTAGCGGGGGGGCCCTACGAGCAGTACTTC.

CDR3 protein: CSASLGSSTDTQYF. DNA of the CDR3: TGCAGTGCTAGTTTGGGCAGTAGCACAGATACGCAGTATTTT. The chain links TRBV20-1 to TRBJ2-3; no firm D call. Trimming took off 3 bases at V and 0 bases at J, with 10 bases between the two ends. This CDR3 is built from 14 residues. Per the germline V gene, CDR1 is DFQATT and CDR2 is SNEGSKA (reference sequence).

The chain has TRBV7-2 and TRBJ2-3, with 9 bases lining up with TRBD2. V shed 1 base, J shed 2 bases, and the junction held 1 base outside the gene matches. The CDR3 is 15 amino acids. The germline V gene has CDR1 SGHTA and CDR2 FQGNSA. The CDR3 region has the DNA TGTGCCAGCAGCTTAGAGGGACTAGCCACAGATACGCAGTATTTT. It is translated as CASSLEGLATDTQYF.